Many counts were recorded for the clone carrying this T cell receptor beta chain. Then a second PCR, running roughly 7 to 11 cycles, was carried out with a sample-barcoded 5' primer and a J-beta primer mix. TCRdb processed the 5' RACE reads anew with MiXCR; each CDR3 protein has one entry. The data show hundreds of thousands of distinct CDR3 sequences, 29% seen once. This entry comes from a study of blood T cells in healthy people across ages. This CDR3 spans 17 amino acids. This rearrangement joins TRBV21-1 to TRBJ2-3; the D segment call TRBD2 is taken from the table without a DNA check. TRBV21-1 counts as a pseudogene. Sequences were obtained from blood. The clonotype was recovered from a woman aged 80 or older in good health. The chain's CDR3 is CASSKVLAGGSTDTQYF. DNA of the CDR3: TGTGCCAGCAGCAAAGTTCTAGCGGGGGGGAGCACAGATACGCAGTATTTT.